Each of the 16 T cell receptor beta chains below was sequenced from the same sample in a study of blood T cell repertoires in COVID-19. Clones were read by immunoSEQ multiplex PCR, and TCRdb kept only the in-frame ones, dropping some. There are about 150,000 clones in the sample; around 85% occur only once, and 6.9% lies in the top ten. Sequencing input: peripheral blood. All receptors derive from a man older than 75 with COVID-19, enrolled during active disease.

This clone showed up just a few times. The chain recombines TRBV11-2 with TRBJ1-1, with TRBD1 identical over 9 bases. Germline CDR1 is SGHAT and CDR2 is FQNNGV. The CDR3 extends over 15 amino acids. The junction had 8 bases not matched to a gene; V was cut back by 3 bases and J by 6 bases. The CDR3 DNA sequence: TGTGCCAGCAGCTTGCATACAGGGGGCTGGGCTGAAGCTTTCTTT. This translates into CASSLHTGGWAEAFF.

In its sample, this clone was seen once. V usage is TRBV20-1 and J usage is TRBJ1-3; D gene unclear. CDR1 DFQATT and CDR2 SNEGSKA come from the germline V gene (reference sequence). Trimming removed 8 bases at V and 4 bases at J, with 9 bases between. This CDR3 has 11 residues. CDR3 in DNA: TGCAGTCCCTCCCAGGGAAACACCATATATTTT. It specifies CSPSQGNTIYF.

J is TRBJ1-6 and V is TRBV24-1; the D gene is possibly TRBD1 (6 bases). Trimming took 6 bases from V and 7 from J, leaving 12 bases between them. Germline V gene lookup returns CDR1 KGHDR and CDR2 SFDVKD. The CDR3 is 14 amino acids. In DNA form, the CDR3 reads TGTGCCACCAGTTCGGGGGGCGCCAATTCACCCCTCCACTTT. Amino acids: CATSSGGANSPLHF.

V gene TRBV2 combines with J gene TRBJ2-7; 7 bases agree with TRBD1. The J segment lost 3 bases and the V segment lost 6 bases, leaving 5 bases of the junction unmatched. Germline loops: CDR1 SNHLY, CDR2 FYNNEI. This CDR3 is built from 13 residues. The CDR3 nucleotides read TGTGCCAGCAGCGGACAGGCGATCTACGAGCAGTACTTC. This encodes CASSGQAIYEQYF.

This chain uses TRBV5-1 with TRBJ1-3; D unresolved. Germline loops: CDR1 SGHRS, CDR2 YFSETQ. V was cut by 0 bases and J by 1 base, with 8 bases left in between. The length of the CDR3 is 15 residues. The CDR3 region has the DNA TGCGCCAGCAGCTTGGGTGGAGGGTCTGGAAACACCATATATTTT. Translating gives CASSLGGGSGNTIYF.

V and J are TRBV5-1 and TRBJ2-5; 7 bases match TRBD1. Per germline, CDR1 SGHRS and CDR2 YFSETQ. The junction had 6 bases not matched to a gene; V was cut back by 4 bases and J by 3 bases. The CDR3 length is 14 residues. CDR3 DNA sequence: TGCGCCAGCAGCACCGGGACAGTCGAAGAGACCCAGTACTTC. Residues: CASSTGTVEETQYF.

V usage is TRBV7-2 and J usage is TRBJ2-7; D unclear. The V end lost 5 bases, the J end lost 3 bases, and 23 bases lay between the germline ends. The CDR3 is made up of 17 amino acids. CDR1 is SGHTA and CDR2 is FQGNSA in the germline V gene. The CDR3, as DNA: TGTGCCAGCAGCGCAGCAGCCGCTAGTATTATAGACTACGAGCAGTACTTC. Translated, it gives CASSAAAASIIDYEQYF.

The chain recombines TRBV5-1 with TRBJ2-3; TRBD1 aligns across 8 bases. V was clipped by 4 bases and J by 0 bases; unmatched bases: 4. The CDR3 is made up of 15 amino acids. Germline CDR1 SGHRS, CDR2 YFSETQ. The CDR3 spells CASSMTGASTDTQYF. DNA for the CDR3: TGCGCCAGCAGCATGACAGGGGCTAGCACAGATACGCAGTATTTT.

This sequence joins TRBV19 and TRBJ1-4; tentative D call: TRBD1 (5 bases). The CDR3 spans 18 residues. V dropped 0 bases and J dropped 8 bases, with 22 bases sitting between them. Germline CDR1 is LNHDA and CDR2 is SQIVND (reference sequence). The CDR3 bases are TGTGCCAGTAGTATAGATCTCCCTCGGGTGGGGGAGGGGGAAAAACTGTTTTTT. Residues: CASSIDLPRVGEGEKLFF.

Remarks on this clone: Different DNA sequences within this sample yield the same CDR3. The V and J genes are TRBV7-9 and TRBJ2-5, with 8 bases aligning to TRBD2. Germline trimming cut 2 bases from V and 5 bases from J; bases unmatched to any gene: 13. From germline, CDR1 is SEHNR and CDR2 FQNEAQ (reference sequence). The CDR3 contains 17 residues. The CDR3 here is CASSLFSGATPGETQYF. CDR3 coding DNA: TGTGCCAGCAGCTTATTTAGCGGGGCCACCCCGGGGGAGACCCAGTACTTC.

This clone was seen a handful of times. V gene TRBV6-4 combines with J gene TRBJ2-6; TRBD1 might be the D (5 bases). The ends were cut back, 6 bases at V and 13 bases at J, with 22 bases in the middle. The CDR3 consists of 15 residues. The germline gives CDR1 MRHNA, CDR2 SNTAGT. The chain's CDR3 is CASSRGLDRGEVLTF. CDR3 coding DNA: TGTGCCAGCAGCAGAGGTCTCGACAGAGGCGAGGTCCTGACTTTC.

The chain joins TRBV2 to TRBJ1-2; a weak D match, TRBD1 (6 bases). Per the germline V gene, CDR1 is SNHLY and CDR2 is FYNNEI. Trimming removed 6 bases at V and 0 bases at J, with 11 bases between. CDR3 size: 14 residues. This chain's CDR3 is CASRADSANYGYTF. The CDR3 region has the DNA TGTGCCAGCAGGGCGGACAGCGCTAACTATGGCTACACCTTC.

The chain couples TRBV3-1 (or the pseudogene TRBV3-2) to TRBJ1-1; D is perhaps TRBD1 (6 bases). The germline V and J ends were trimmed by 1 base and 10 bases, with 25 bases remaining between them. Germline V gene data show CDR1 as LGHDT and CDR2 as YNNKEL (reference sequence). The CDR3 runs to 17 residues. DNA for the CDR3: TGTGCCAGCAGCCAAGCGCTATCCGGCAGGGGATGGGGTAGAGCTTTCTTT. Translating gives CASSQALSGRGWGRAFF.

The V and J genes are TRBV4-2 and TRBJ2-7, with a tentative D call TRBD1 (5 bases). Trimming took 1 base from V and 9 from J, leaving 16 bases between them. This CDR3 is built from 14 residues. CDR1 and CDR2 (germline): LGHNA, YNFKEQ. The CDR3 nucleotides are TGTGCCAGCAGCCAAGCATTAACCAGGGCCGCGCAGTACTTC. Translation gives CASSQALTRAAQYF.

The rearrangement links TRBV2 to TRBJ1-1; tentatively, D is TRBD1 (5 bases). Between the trimmed V and J ends, which lost 2 bases and 4 bases, there was a span of 14 bases. CDR3 size: 15 residues. Germline CDR1 SNHLY, CDR2 FYNNEI. The DNA for the CDR3 is TGTGCCAGCAGTGAAAGGGCAGGGCGAAGCACTGAAGCTTTCTTT. This codes for CASSERAGRSTEAFF.

The chain employs TRBV4-1 and TRBJ1-5, with TRBD1 identical over 10 bases. This CDR3 region has 14 residues. Trimming removed 4 bases from V and 6 bases from J; junction bases left unmatched: 3. The germline V gene has CDR1 MGHRA and CDR2 YSYEKL. CDR3 coding DNA: TGCGCCAGCAGCCGCGACAGGGGGCGTCAGCCCCAGCATTTT. Its protein product is CASSRDRGRQPQHF.